This T cell receptor beta chain was sequenced during a study of human T cells and chemical hapten exposure (dated by TCRdb to the early 2020s). Some background on the complete study: For sensitization, 2% DPC in acetone was applied to a roughly 2 cm by roughly 2 cm area of upper inner arm skin. Weekly therapeutic DPC doses were additionally applied to the scalp of patients throughout the roughly 25-week study period. Patch testing was performed on the upper back with Finn chambers containing 0.01% DPC, and the patch tests were scored after 6 days according to International Contact Dermatitis Research Group standards. Alopecia areata with under or over 50% scalp involvement, alopecia totalis and alopecia universalis were represented in the patient cohort, which was mostly female. The libraries were sequenced as a pool, and the TCR yield per sample differed mostly because of small variations in library volumes within the pool. Peripheral blood TCR repertoire changes were tracked in vivo in alopecia patients during primary and secondary sensitization to the hapten diphenylcyclopropenone (DPC). Patient blood was sampled pre-sensitization (week 0) and at 2, 6 and about 24 weeks after DPC sensitization. For TCR sequencing, blood came from approximately 29 alopecia patients at anywhere from one to four time points (pre-sensitization, 2, 6 and 24 weeks). Each blood RNA sample was used to sequence both TCR alpha and TCR beta chains. General study outcomes and caveats: Significantly more large CDR3 similarity clusters were formed by expanded TCRs than by pre-sensitization or healthy control sets, consistent with antigen-driven responses. No change with DPC sensitization was found in the number of TCRs above 1 in 1000 frequency, and no evidence of global repertoire structure alterations was found. After repeated subsampling, changes were observed in the strength of the expansion versus patch-test correlation and in the threshold at which the correlation became significant. Alopecia, a presumed autoimmune disease, was present in all patients, so the immune response of the patients might differ from that of healthy individuals. Patch test score was positively correlated with the number of PT1 expanded TCRs, with significance at thresholds 8, 16 and 32 but not at 4.

This clonotype was seen many times. It has no known antigen specificity. No quality values exist for individual bases; no much larger clone is one base distant. For CDR1 and CDR2, the germline V gene lists SGHTA and FQGNSA. V is pruned by 2 bases and J by 3 bases, leaving 3 bases of the junction without a gene match. The CDR3, from cysteine to phenylalanine, totals 14 residues. This entry keeps only the CDR3 DNA: 42 bases, framed from base 1. The time point label corresponds to: pre-sensitization, week 0. The label giving this sample's treatment or condition can be read as: therapeutic diphenylcyclopropenone sensitization with weekly scalp DPC. Total RNA was extracted from unfractionated whole blood that had been collected in Tempus Blood RNA tubes. Blood at each patch-test visit was drawn before the patch test was applied. Eligible patients were aged 18 to 70, diagnosed with alopecia, deemed suitable for DPC therapy, and excluded if pregnant.

Library generation was performed with RACE. Data came from a NextSeq 500. During library preparation, unique molecular identifiers were attached to individual cDNA molecules so that TCRs could be counted in a quantitative, reproducible way. The authors' pipeline ran thus. The median number of TCRs per sample was around 100,000, ranging from 23,224 to 690,600. The Decombinator software suite was used to annotate the V, J and CDR3 of the TCR reads. To make PS versus PT1 abundance plots, every sample was subsampled to the same number of TCRs (28,000). Expanded TCRs were defined as absent before sensitization and observed at least eight times at the 2-week time point. Through fastp at Q25 and MiXCR, TCRdb rebuilt clones from the public reads, retaining in-frame beta chains. Entries are consolidated by CDR3 protein sequence, retaining the most common genes and DNA. V and J calls and clone size were set by TCRdb, not the authors. In all, the sample holds tens of thousands of distinct CDR3 sequences, and approximately 10% of those were seen once. 27% of the sample belongs to the ten largest clones.

The chain couples TRBV7-2 to TRBJ2-5; TRBD2 agrees with 7 junctional bases. This specimen was whole blood, taken in connection with sensitization to the hapten diphenylcyclopropenone (DPC). This sequence originates from a man over 45 with alopecia areata. Some clones in this sample may be carry-over from other donors' samples. The CDR3 protein: CASSLWAGEETQYF. The base sequence is TGTGCCAGCAGCTTATGGGCGGGAGAAGAGACCCAGTACTTC.